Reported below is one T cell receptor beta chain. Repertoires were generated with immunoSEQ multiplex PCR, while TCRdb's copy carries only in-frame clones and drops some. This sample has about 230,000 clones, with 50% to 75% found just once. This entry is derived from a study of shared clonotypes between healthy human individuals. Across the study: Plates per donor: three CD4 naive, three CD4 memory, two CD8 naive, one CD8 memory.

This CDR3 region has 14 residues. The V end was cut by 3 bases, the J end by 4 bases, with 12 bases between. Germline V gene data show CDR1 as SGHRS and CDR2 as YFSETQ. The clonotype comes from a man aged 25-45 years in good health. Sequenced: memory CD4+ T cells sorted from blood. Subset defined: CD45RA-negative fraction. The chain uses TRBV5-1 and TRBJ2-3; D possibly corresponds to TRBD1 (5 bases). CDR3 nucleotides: TGCGCCAGCAGCTCGACCGAAGGGGCAGATACGCAGTATTTT. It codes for CASSSTEGADTQYF. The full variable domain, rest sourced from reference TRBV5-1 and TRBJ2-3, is KAGVTQTPRYLIKTRGQQVTLSCSPISGHRSVSWYQQTPGQGLQFLFEYFSETQRNKGNFPGRFSGRQFSNSRSEMNVSTLELGDSALYLCASSSTEGADTQYFGPGTRLTVL.